This record looks at one T cell receptor (beta chain) sequence and its context. Its recognized antigen is unknown. Per-base quality was not reported, and no clone a single base away is much larger than it. The data belong to a study of identical twins (dated by TCRdb to the mid-2010s). Notes on the research overall: To test whether fetal clonotypes persist, the study used deep sequencing on TCR alpha and beta repertoires from monozygotic twins, unrelated adults of various ages, and cord blood. To rule out contamination, the twin experiments were replicated at different times with different library preparation protocols. Overall results and qualifications from the work: Zero-insertion analyses could be partly confounded by invariant T cells such as MAIT and iNKT, though diverse VJ usage argued against such confounding for most clonotypes. Compared with coincidental sharing between unrelated individuals, out-of-frame TCR alpha sequences shared between twins had an excess of sequences with low generation probability. Out-of-frame TCR alpha sharing in monozygotic twins was systematically underestimated by recombination models, whereas sharing between unrelated individuals was in agreement with the recombination models. Because the same donors could not be followed over many years, the conclusions depended on cross-sectional statistical analysis. Excess twin sharing in beta out-of-frame sequences was weaker because fewer shared sequences lowered the signal-to-noise ratio. Abundant cord blood beta clonotypes carried fewer insertions; young adult naive repertoires showed a weaker similar trend, while memory repertoires showed none.

The receptor library was made with 5' RACE. The instrument given in TCRdb is Illumina HiSeq 2000. A universal primer binding site was added through template switching, and the final cDNA carried a unique molecular identifier so that TCR cDNA molecules could be counted accurately. Specific primers in the conserved constant-segment region were used to synthesize first-strand cDNA for the TCR alpha and beta chains. To control for contamination, every cDNA library carried two barcodes: a SMART-Mk sample barcode plus Illumina barcodes. TruSeq adapter sequences, together with Illumina sample barcodes, were added in two successive PCR steps. TCR alpha and beta cDNA libraries were sequenced on the Illumina HiSeq platform with custom primers. The published analysis was carried out like this. MiGEC was used to process raw reads and extract unique molecular identifiers, and MiXCR was used to find CDR3 positions. Recombination models were inferred per individual with the repgenHMM and IGoR tools using an EM algorithm. The analysis of shared clonotypes was done with the tcR package in R, with sharing normalized by the product of cloneset sizes. Out-of-frame nonproductive sequences were analyzed to study raw recombination free of thymic and clonal selection effects. TCRdb reworked the public reads: Q25 trimming with fastp, MiXCR clone assembly, productive beta chains retained. Here each entry gathers all rows of one CDR3 protein and keeps the most common genes and DNA. The V and J calls come from TCRdb's annotation, not from the publication. This sample has 1.5 million to 2 million distinct CDR3 sequences in its table, and about 32% of those were observed once. Clones ranked in the top ten supply more than 0.25% of the sample.

Only healthy Caucasian donors were included. Sequencing used cord blood. This TCR derives from a newborn girl in good health.

The DNA is TGTGCCAGCAGTTTATTCGCAGGGGGATATGGCTACACCTTC. The resulting protein is CASSLFAGGYGYTF. Recombination linked TRBV12-3 or TRBV12-4 to TRBJ1-2; 7 bases in the middle match TRBD1. V lost 2 bases and J lost 5 bases, and the count of bases not matched to a germline gene is 5. The CDR3 starts with the cysteine, ends with the phenylalanine, and has 14 residues. The entry retains the CDR3 DNA only, 42 bases that are in frame from base 1.